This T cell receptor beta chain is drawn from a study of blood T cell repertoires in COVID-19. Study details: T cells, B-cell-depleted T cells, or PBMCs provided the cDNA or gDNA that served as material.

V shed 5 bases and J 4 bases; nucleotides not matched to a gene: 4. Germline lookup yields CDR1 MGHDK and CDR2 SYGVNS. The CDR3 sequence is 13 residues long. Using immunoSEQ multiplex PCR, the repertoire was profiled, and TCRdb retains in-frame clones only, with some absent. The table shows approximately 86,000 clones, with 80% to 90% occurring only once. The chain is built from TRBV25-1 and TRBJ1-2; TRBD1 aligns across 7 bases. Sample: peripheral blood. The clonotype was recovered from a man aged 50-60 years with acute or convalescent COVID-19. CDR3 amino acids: CASSNRGGYGYTF. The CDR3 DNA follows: TGTGCCAGCAGTAACAGGGGTGGCTATGGCTACACCTTC.